This TCR beta chain was sequenced in a study of OX40 agonist ivuxolimab in advanced cancers. Study-wide background: Age averaged around 60 years (range 23 to 79), and more than 80% were male. In three patients, partial responses were observed, one with hepatocellular carcinoma and two with cutaneous melanoma.

Sampling times: baseline, cycle 4 day 1, cycle 7 day 1. Assay: immunoSEQ multiplex PCR; the TCRdb copy retains only in-frame clones and omits some. The sample carries about 20,000 clones, around 72% recorded once. Germline loops: CDR1 SGDLS, CDR2 YYNGEE. Losses at the gene ends were 4 bases for V and 4 bases for J; bases not matched to a gene: 13. The CDR3 is 17 residues long. This TCR was sampled from an adult with an advanced solid tumor such as melanoma, head and neck, liver or kidney cancer. The rearrangement joins TRBV9 to TRBJ2-2; TRBD1 agrees at 7 bases. The sequencing used CD4+ or CD8+ T cells sorted from blood, collected in a trial of the OX40 agonist ivuxolimab. The CDR3 region is CASSPPVGRGITGELFF. The CDR3, as DNA: TGTGCCAGCAGCCCTCCGGTGGGCAGGGGGATCACCGGGGAGCTGTTTTTT.